The rows below give T cell receptor beta chains drawn from one sample of a study of blood T cell repertoires in COVID-19. Clones were read by immunoSEQ multiplex PCR, and TCRdb kept only the in-frame ones, dropping some. The table lists over 250,000 clones, 89% of them singletons, with under 15% in the top ten. Sequenced input: peripheral blood. The receptors stem from a woman aged 55-69 years with acute or convalescent COVID-19. CDR3s include the opening cysteine and the closing phenylalanine or tryptophan. A D gene is named only where the DNA matches it firmly. Size is omitted from some rows. Given values are once, few, many or a class for expanded clones.

>TRBJ1-1|TRBV2|NA|NA
TGTGCCAGCAGTGAAGGAGGGTCCACTGAAGCTTTCTTT
CASSEGGSTEAFF
>TRBJ2-7|TRBV6-2/TRBV6-3|NA|NA
TGTGCCAGCAGTCTACAGGGTTACGAGCAGTACTTC
CASSLQGYEQYF
>TRBJ2-4|TRBV5-6|many|NA
TGTGCCAGCAGCTTGTTGGCAGGGGACAAAAACATTCAGTACTTC
CASSLLAGDKNIQYF
>TRBJ2-3|TRBV3-1/TRBV3-2|NA|NA
TGTGCCAGCAGCCAAGCGGGGGATTCCACAGATACGCAGTATTTT
CASSQAGDSTDTQYF
>TRBJ1-5|TRBV24-1|NA|NA
TGTGCCACCAGTGAACAGGGTAATCGGCCCCAGCATTTT
CATSEQGNRPQHF
>TRBJ2-3|TRBV10-2|NA|NA
TGCGCCAGCATTTTAGACAGGAGCTACACAGATACGCAGTATTTT
CASILDRSYTDTQYF
>TRBJ2-7|TRBV12-3/TRBV12-4|NA|NA
TGTGCCACCTCGTCAGGGCTGGTCTACGAGCAGTACTTC
CATSSGLVYEQYF
>TRBJ1-1|TRBV7-2|NA|NA
TGTGCCAGCAGCTTAGTTCTTCTTTCTACGAACACTGAAGCTTTCTTT
CASSLVLLSTNTEAFF
>TRBJ2-7|TRBV9|NA|TRBD1
TGTGCCAGCAGCGTCACGGGACAGCACTACGAGCAGTACTTC
CASSVTGQHYEQYF
>TRBJ1-1|TRBV19|NA|NA
TGTGCCAGTAGTATAGTATTACAGGGTAACACTGAAGCTTTCTTT
CASSIVLQGNTEAFF
>TRBJ2-2|TRBV12-3/TRBV12-4|NA|NA
TGTGCCAGCAGGCCGGGTGCCACCGGGGAGCTGTTTTTT
CASRPGATGELFF
>TRBJ2-1|TRBV29-1|NA|NA
TGCAGCGTTGAAGGGGGACTGGACTCCTACAATGAGCAGTTCTTC
CSVEGGLDSYNEQFF
>TRBJ1-2|TRBV27|NA|NA
TGTGCCAGCAGTTATACATCTAACTATGGCTACACCTTC
CASSYTSNYGYTF
>TRBJ1-4|TRBV5-1|NA|NA
TGCGCCAGCAGCTCAACAGTGGGCCGGGGGGGAGAAAAACTGTTTTTT
CASSSTVGRGGEKLFF
>TRBJ2-1|TRBV5-1|NA|TRBD2
TGCGCCAGCAGCTTGGATGGCGGGGGATCCTACAATGAGCAGTTCTTC
CASSLDGGGSYNEQFF
>TRBJ2-1|TRBV9|NA|NA
TGTGCCAGCAGCGTAAGAGACTATGAGCAGTTCTTC
CASSVRDYEQFF
>TRBJ2-1|TRBV6-5|NA|TRBD2
TGTGCCAGCAGAGCTAGCGGGGTCAATGAGCAGTTCTTC
CASRASGVNEQFF
>TRBJ2-7|TRBV5-1|few|TRBD1
TGCGCCAGCAGCTTGAACAGGGGGCCCTACGAGCAGTACTTC
CASSLNRGPYEQYF
>TRBJ1-4|TRBV28|NA|TRBD1
TGTGCCAGCAGTTTACGGGACAGGGGGGGCGAAAAACTGTTTTTT
CASSLRDRGGEKLFF
>TRBJ1-1|TRBV7-9|NA|NA
TGTGCCAGCAGCTCCGGACAGAGCACTGAAGCTTTCTTT
CASSSGQSTEAFF
>TRBJ2-3|TRBV5-1|NA|TRBD1
TGCGCCAGCAGCGCAATGACAGGGACAGATACGCAGTATTTT
CASSAMTGTDTQYF
>TRBJ2-2|TRBV5-1|once|TRBD2
TGCGCCAGCAGCTCAAGGGGACTACCTCGCCCGAACACCGGGGAGCTGTTTTTT
CASSSRGLPRPNTGELFF
>TRBJ2-1|TRBV2|NA|NA
TGTGCCAGCAGCGGCGGCGGGGCCTATGGAGAGCAGTTCTTC
CASSGGGAYGEQFF
>TRBJ2-5|TRBV24-1|NA|NA
TGTGCCACCAGTGAACCAGGGGCAGGGCGAGAGACCCAGTACTTC
CATSEPGAGRETQYF
>TRBJ2-2|TRBV7-6|NA|NA
TGTGCCAGCAGACGGGGACAGAACACCGGGGAGCTGTTTTTT
CASRRGQNTGELFF
>TRBJ1-6|TRBV4-3|NA|NA
TGCGCCAGCAGCCAAGAGGAGGGCGAGAATTCACCCCTCCACTTT
CASSQEEGENSPLHF
>TRBJ1-5|TRBV14|NA|NA
TGTGCCAGCAGCCAAGAATTGCCCCACGGCAGGCCTAGCAATCAGCCCCAGCATTTT
CASSQELPHGRPSNQPQHF
>TRBJ2-1|TRBV3-1/TRBV3-2|NA|NA
TGTGCCAGCAGCCAAGGGGCTGCACCTTCTCACAATGAGCAGTTCTTC
CASSQGAAPSHNEQFF